This T cell receptor beta chain is drawn from a study of blood T cell repertoires in COVID-19. Across the whole study: Donors in the United States, Italy and Spain gave samples during acute or convalescent COVID-19. From T cells, B-cell-depleted T cells, or PBMCs came the material, which was cDNA or gDNA.

V lost 5 bases, J lost 0 bases, and 5 bases stayed unmatched. The CDR3 covers 15 residues. The germline gives CDR1 SGHRS, CDR2 YFSETQ. This clone was counted a few times. In the authors' methods: By means of reference gene primer amplification, nucleated cell counts were estimated. The method was immunoSEQ multiplex PCR; TCRdb's version includes in-frame clones alone and lacks a portion of them. The V and J calls and clone size are taken from that table; D and trimming were inferred from the DNA. This table holds 59,000 or so clones, roughly 83% found once. The sequenced material came from peripheral blood. This TCR was recovered from a human donor in a cohort sampled during active COVID-19. The chain joins TRBV5-1 to TRBJ2-5, with 9 bases that match TRBD2. The CDR3 loop reads CASRRSGGYQETQYF. The CDR3 bases are TGCGCCAGCAGGCGCAGCGGGGGGTACCAAGAGACCCAGTACTTC.